Shown below are 10 T cell receptor beta chains from a single sample sequenced in a study of identical twins. Via MiXCR, TCRdb re-called the 5' RACE reads, giving one row per CDR3 protein. Here the sample spans a few hundred thousand distinct CDR3 sequences, approximately 14% being singletons. These data were also filed under a second study, of yellow fever vaccine responses in identical twins.

Sequenced input: CD4+ T cells sorted from blood. These receptors all stem from a woman aged 18-35 years in good health.

This chain links TRBV27 with TRBJ1-1; D is uncertain. The CDR3 totals 11 residues. The germline V gene encodes CDR1 MNHEY and CDR2 SMNVEV (reference sequence). Trimming removed 7 bases at V and 1 base at J, with 4 bases between. The CDR3 protein is CASIANTEAFF. CDR3 DNA: TGTGCCAGCATTGCGAACACTGAAGCTTTCTTT.

The CDR3 loop reads CASSNPLSGGTGELFF. CDR3 nucleotide sequence: TGTGCCAGCAGTAACCCCCTTAGCGGGGGCACCGGGGAGCTGTTTTTT. The J gene is TRBJ2-2, the V gene TRBV6-2 or TRBV6-3, with 9 bases matching TRBD2. Germline assignment: CDR1 MNHEY and CDR2 SVGEGT. The CDR3 has 16 amino acids. V lost 5 bases, J lost 4 bases, and 8 bases stayed unmatched.

This clonotype appeared a few times. The junction departs from the called germline gene at one end, perhaps through a read error. The V and J genes are TRBV3-1 and TRBJ2-2; D is possibly TRBD2 (7 bases). Germline V gene data show CDR1 as LGHDT and CDR2 as YNNKEL (reference sequence). CDR3 length equals 15 residues. The CDR3 bases are TGTGCCAGCGGGCGCGGGGGCCAAAACACCGGGGAGCTTTTTTTT. Protein product: CASGRGGQNTGELFF.

The table lists this clonotype with many counts. The chain recombines TRBV4-3 with TRBJ2-1; TRBD2 matches 8 bases. V lost 4 bases to trimming and J lost 7 bases; unmatched junction nucleotides: 9. The CDR3 contains 15 residues. Germline CDR1 and CDR2: LGHNA and YSLEER. This chain's CDR3 is CASSLTAGEWNEQFF. CDR3 nucleotides: TGCGCCAGCAGCCTCACAGCGGGAGAGTGGAATGAGCAGTTCTTC.

This clonotype was detected once. The CDR3 DNA reads TGCGCCAGCAGCTGGGACACAGGGTGTGGGGAGACCCAGTACTTC. This codes for CASSWDTGCGETQYF. The rearrangement joins TRBV5-1 to TRBJ2-5, with D perhaps matching TRBD1 (6 bases). CDR1 is SGHRS, CDR2 YFSETQ, per germline. V lost 3 bases and J lost 5, with 17 bases in between. The CDR3 runs 15 residues.

This chain connects TRBV10-3 to TRBJ2-7; 8 positions agree with TRBD1. CDR1 is ENHRY and CDR2 is SYGVKD in the germline V gene. This CDR3 spans 15 amino acids. V lost 4 bases and J lost 5; bases outside the gene matches: 10. CDR3 loop: CAISGSDRGGDEQYF. The DNA for the CDR3 is TGTGCCATCAGTGGATCCGACAGGGGAGGCGACGAGCAGTACTTC.

In this sample, this clonotype turned up a few times. CDR3 coding DNA: TGTGCCAGCAAAGAAGGCACGGACTTCGCTAATTCACCCCTCCACTTT. It translates to CASKEGTDFANSPLHF. V usage is TRBV6-1 and J usage is TRBJ1-6; D gene ambiguous. CDR1 is MNHNS, CDR2 SASEGT, per germline. There are 16 residues in the CDR3. The germline V and J ends were trimmed by 7 bases and 6 bases, with 19 bases remaining between them.

This clonotype occurred a few times. This sequence joins TRBV5-1 and TRBJ2-7; a weak D match, TRBD2 (6 bases). Germline assignment: CDR1 SGHRS and CDR2 YFSETQ. This CDR3 has 15 residues. Trimming took off 2 bases at V and 1 base at J, with 13 bases between the two ends. The CDR3 bases are TGCGCCAGCAGCTTTTCGCGGGGCCATTCCTACGAGCAGTACTTC. Translated, it gives CASSFSRGHSYEQYF.

V is TRBV28 and J is TRBJ2-1; 13 bases are a match to TRBD2. The CDR3 runs 19 residues. V shed 5 bases and J 2 bases; nucleotides not matched to a gene: 12. The germline gives CDR1 MDHEN, CDR2 SYDVKM. Here the CDR3 DNA reads TGTGCCAGCAGTCCACGCCGTGGACTAGCGGGAGTCGCCTACAATGAGCAGTTCTTC. It encodes CASSPRRGLAGVAYNEQFF.

This clonotype was observed at least ten times. The V call is TRBV6-2 or TRBV6-3, the J call TRBJ2-7; no firm D call. Germline V gene data show CDR1 as MNHEY and CDR2 as SVGEGT. The germline V and J ends were trimmed by 5 bases and 7 bases, with 9 bases remaining between them. The CDR3 runs 11 residues. The CDR3: CASSPLLEQYF. The CDR3 DNA reads as TGTGCCAGCAGTCCCCTATTGGAGCAGTACTTC.